Sequencing of this TCR beta chain was carried out in a study of blood T cells in healthy people across ages (dated by TCRdb to between 2014 and 2016). For the wider study: In model experiments, roughly one uniquely barcoded TCR beta cDNA molecule per two T cells was captured by template switching. Two additional independent replicas of 1 million unique cDNA reads from the same blood draw were analyzed for two donors (one aged 18 to 29 and one aged 80 or older). The donors were split into four age groups: young (average about 16 years), middle-aged (roughly 40), aged (62) and long-lived (over 75). The study measured age-related changes in TCR beta repertoire diversity using deep sequencing normalized with unique cDNA molecular identifiers. To avoid experimental bias, donors of different ages were spread randomly across the sequencing lanes.

Overall study results and their limits: Because the CMV infection status of the donors was unknown, age-related changes in expanded clonotypes may potentially have been confounded. Observed TCR beta diversity per million T cells fell roughly linearly with age, and a significant reduction was already apparent by age roughly 40. Bulk unsorted PBMC profiling prevented conclusive comparison of naive and antigen-experienced compartments. Estimates of total diversity from one million sequenced T cells were regarded as lower bounds and underestimates. The long-lived group showed more naive CD4+ T cells, fewer expanded clones and increased TCR diversity than the aged group, suggesting age selection. There was a strong correlation between observed TCR beta diversity and the percentage of naive T cells measured by flow cytometry.

The donors were 40 or so Caucasian individuals from Russia, aged 6 to 90 years, who were systemically healthy. Ten milliliters of peripheral blood were drawn from each donor into EDTA-treated Vacutainer tubes. PBMCs were isolated by Ficoll-Paque density-gradient centrifugation, with at least 6 million obtained per sample. Trizol reagent was used to extract total RNA from PBMCs, with at least 6 micrograms per sample. The percentages of naive CD45RAhigh/CD27high T cells were determined by flow cytometry on a PBMC aliquot from every donor. In its sample, this clonotype was seen a few times. Its antigen remains undetermined. No base quality information exists; no much larger clone differs at one position. From cysteine to phenylalanine, the CDR3 is 19 amino acids long. Just CDR3 DNA is preserved here, 57 bases in frame from base 1. V and J lose 2 bases and 3 bases, and a span of 24 bases separates them. In the germline V gene, CDR1 corresponds to LGHNT and CDR2 to FRNRAP.

The method behind the library was 5' RACE. TCRdb records Illumina HiSeq 2500 as the sequencer. A second PCR of 7 to 11 cycles was performed with a sample-barcoded 5' primer and a J-beta primer mix. A unique molecular identifier was introduced onto each TCR beta cDNA molecule by a template-switch 5' adaptor carrying 12 random nucleotides. Each sample yielded at least 2.5 million CDR3-containing paired-end reads. All of the RNA was converted into first-strand cDNA using the Mint cDNA synthesis kit, with a TRBC-specific oligonucleotide serving as the primer. Following uracil-DNA glycosylase treatment, all cDNA underwent a first 18-cycle PCR with the universal primers M1SS and BC2_uni_R. Per the original workflow: Normalization of each sample was performed by random selection of 1 million high-quality reads, each carrying a distinct molecular identifier. Instead of being binned into consensus sequences, reads with shared molecular identifiers were discarded. MiTCR, run with a Q25 quality threshold and the strictest error-elimination algorithm, handled CDR3 identification, clonotype clustering and error correction. A nonparametric unseen species model with Euler transformation was used to estimate a lower bound on total TCR beta diversity. TCRdb reanalyzed the raw reads on its own, using fastp at Q25 for trimming and MiXCR for clone calling, and kept in-frame beta chains. Records with the same CDR3 protein are collapsed into one entry carrying the most frequent genes and DNA. What appears here as the V and J calls and clone size reflects TCRdb's work, not the paper's. The sample records approximately 1.5 million distinct CDR3 sequences, approximately 39% of which are singletons. Together, the top ten hold about 4% of the sample.

The specimen sequenced was blood. The chain is assembled from TRBV12-5 and TRBJ2-3; a weak D assignment points to TRBD1 (6 bases agree). The sequence derives from a woman aged 18 to 35 in good health. The DNA reads as follows: TGTGCTAGTGGTTTGAATTTAGGGACCCTCCTCAGGGGAACAGATACGCAGTATTTT. It is translated as CASGLNLGTLLRGTDTQYF.